Below are 14 T cell receptor beta chains sequenced from a single sample in a study of OX40 agonist ivuxolimab in advanced cancers. Using immunoSEQ multiplex PCR, the repertoire was profiled, and TCRdb retains in-frame clones only, with some absent. The table lists tens of thousands of clones, about nine tenths of them singletons, with approximately 0.5% in the top ten. The sample here was CD4+ or CD8+ T cells sorted from blood, taken in a trial of the OX40 agonist ivuxolimab. The receptors originated from an adult with an advanced solid tumor such as melanoma, head and neck, liver or kidney cancer.

V usage is TRBV7-8 and J usage is TRBJ1-2; tentative D call: TRBD1 (6 bases). Trimming stripped 3 bases from V and 6 bases from J, with 11 bases between. Germline CDR1 and CDR2: SGHVS and FQNEAQ. The CDR3 runs 13 residues. The CDR3 sequence is CASSLGGWDGYTF. CDR3 sequence (DNA): TGTGCCAGCAGCTTGGGGGGCTGGGATGGCTACACCTTC.

V usage is TRBV25-1 and J usage is TRBJ1-6; D is uncertain. CDR3 length: 14 amino acids. Germline-derived CDR1 and CDR2 are MGHDK and SYGVNS. V lost 5 bases and J lost 5, with 10 bases in between. The CDR3 here is CASSQRANNSPLHF. CDR3 bases: TGTGCCAGCAGTCAACGGGCCAATAATTCACCCCTCCACTTT.

This sequence joins TRBV28 and TRBJ2-1; the D is unclear. Trimming left V 2 bases short and J 4 bases short, with 6 bases between. The length of the CDR3 is 13 residues. CDR1 and CDR2 from the germline V gene are MDHEN and SYDVKM. Written as DNA, the CDR3 is TGTGCCAGCAGTTTAGACGGATACAATGAGCAGTTCTTC. Amino acids: CASSLDGYNEQFF. The entire variable domain, with the rest obtained from reference TRBV28 and TRBJ2-1, is as follows: DVKVTQSSRYLVKRTGEKVFLECVQDMDHENMFWYRQDPGLGLRLIYFSYDVKMKEKGDIPEGYSVSREKKERFSLILESASTNQTSMYLCASSLDGYNEQFFGPGTRLTVL.

The CDR3 DNA reads as TGCGCCAGCAGAGACACTACCTACTCTGGGGCCAACGTCCTGACTTTC. This gives the protein CASRDTTYSGANVLTF. The chain combines TRBV5-1 with TRBJ2-6; no clear D. Trimming removed 5 bases from V and 0 bases from J, with 12 bases in between. CDR1 and CDR2 (germline): SGHRS, YFSETQ. The CDR3 is made up of 16 amino acids. Looking up the rest from reference TRBV5-1 and TRBJ2-6 gives the full variable domain: KAGVTQTPRYLIKTRGQQVTLSCSPISGHRSVSWYQQTPGQGLQFLFEYFSETQRNKGNFPGRFSGRQFSNSRSEMNVSTLELGDSALYLCASRDTTYSGANVLTFGAGSRLTVL.

This clone was picked up one time. The chain recombines TRBV6-1 with TRBJ1-2; D not certain. CDR1 is MNHNS, CDR2 SASEGT, per germline. The CDR3 is made up of 12 amino acids. Trimming pared 1 base from V and 8 bases from J, leaving 8 bases between. CDR3 coding DNA: TGTGCCAGCAGTGAAGGCAGCGCCGGCTACACCTTC. Translated: CASSEGSAGYTF.

The chain joins TRBV29-1 to TRBJ2-7; 10 bases are shared with TRBD2. The CDR3 totals 12 residues. V lost 7 bases and J lost 3; bases outside the gene matches: 3. Germline V gene data show CDR1 as SQVTM and CDR2 as ANQGSEA. The DNA for the CDR3 is TGCAGCGCCACTAGCGGGGTCTACGAGCAGTACTTC. Protein: CSATSGVYEQYF.

The chain is built from TRBV29-1 and TRBJ2-1, with 13 nucleotides matching TRBD2. Germline V gene data show CDR1 as SQVTM and CDR2 as ANQGSEA. V lost 5 bases and J lost 6; bases outside the gene matches: 7. CDR3 length equals 15 residues. The DNA for the CDR3 is TGCAGCGTTCCGGGACTAGCGGGAATGGGCAATGAGCAGTTCTTC. This translates into CSVPGLAGMGNEQFF.

The rearrangement uses TRBV6-1 and TRBJ1-1, with D maybe TRBD1 (5 bases). The CDR3 is 13 residues long. Germline values: CDR1 MNHNS, CDR2 SASEGT. Trimming shortened V by 6 bases and J by 5 bases, and 13 bases separated the two germline ends. The CDR3 loop is CASRPPGGTEAFF. The CDR3, as DNA: TGTGCCAGCAGACCCCCGGGGGGAACTGAAGCTTTCTTT.

The chain joins TRBV11-2 to TRBJ2-5; D is perhaps TRBD2 (6 bases). Germline values: CDR1 SGHAT, CDR2 FQNNGV. This CDR3 contains 15 residues. The ends were cut back, 5 bases at V and 10 bases at J, with 23 bases in the middle. Here the CDR3 DNA reads TGTGCCAGCAGCCCTTCGCGGGGCTCGTGGGAGGTCCAGTACTTC. This translates into CASSPSRGSWEVQYF. Combining the CDR3 with reference TRBV11-2 and TRBJ2-5 gives the whole variable domain EAGVAQSPRYKIIEKRQSVAFWCNPISGHATLYWYQQILGQGPKLLIQFQNNGVVDDSQLPKDRFSAERLKGVDSTLKIQPAKLEDSAVYLCASSPSRGSWEVQYFGPGTRLLVL.

The V gene is TRBV23-1, the J gene TRBJ1-1; unclear D gene. TRBV23-1 is identified as an open reading frame with a role that is uncertain. Between the trimmed V and J ends, which lost 7 bases and 1 base, there was a span of 13 bases. The CDR3 sequence is 14 residues long. DNA for the CDR3: TGCGCCAGCACCACCCACCCAACGAACACTGAAGCTTTCTTT. Translating gives CASTTHPTNTEAFF.

The CDR3 reads CASRRDSTDTQYF. CDR3 coding DNA: TGTGCCAGCAGGAGAGACAGCACAGATACGCAGTATTTT. The chain joins TRBV6-1 to TRBJ2-3, with D unclear. The germline CDR1 and CDR2 sequences are MNHNS and SASEGT. Trimming left V 6 bases short and J 0 bases short, with 7 bases between. The CDR3 has 13 amino acids.

This clone was seen a single time. CDR3 in amino acids: CASSPGSGTGDTQYF. The CDR3 DNA is TGCGCCAGCAGCCCGGGTAGCGGGACAGGAGATACGCAGTATTTT. The chain recombines TRBV5-1 with TRBJ2-3; possibly TRBD1 or TRBD2 for D (8 bases each). The V end was cut by 4 bases, the J end by 5 bases, with 17 bases between. The CDR3 consists of 15 residues. Germline CDR1 SGHRS, CDR2 YFSETQ.

The rearrangement joins TRBV7-8 to TRBJ2-5; 11 nucleotides agree with TRBD2. Germline CDR1 and CDR2: SGHVS and FQNEAQ. V lost 4 bases and J lost 5; bases outside the gene matches: 9. The CDR3 is made up of 16 amino acids. The CDR3 region has the DNA TGTGCCAGCAGCTCTGTAGCGGGAGGGCTCGGGGAGACCCAGTACTTC. Its translation is CASSSVAGGLGETQYF.

The rearrangement joins TRBV5-1 to TRBJ2-7; perhaps TRBD1 as D (5 bases). V lost 4 bases, J lost 0 bases, and 11 bases lay in between. This CDR3 comprises 14 residues. Germline V gene sequence: CDR1 SGHRS, CDR2 YFSETQ. In nucleotides, the CDR3 is TGCGCCAGCAGCCCGTCAGACAGCTCCTACGAGCAGTACTTC. Its protein is CASSPSDSSYEQYF. The full variable domain, in which reference TRBV5-1 and TRBJ2-7 provide the parts outside the CDR3, is KAGVTQTPRYLIKTRGQQVTLSCSPISGHRSVSWYQQTPGQGLQFLFEYFSETQRNKGNFPGRFSGRQFSNSRSEMNVSTLELGDSALYLCASSPSDSSYEQYFGPGTRLTVT.